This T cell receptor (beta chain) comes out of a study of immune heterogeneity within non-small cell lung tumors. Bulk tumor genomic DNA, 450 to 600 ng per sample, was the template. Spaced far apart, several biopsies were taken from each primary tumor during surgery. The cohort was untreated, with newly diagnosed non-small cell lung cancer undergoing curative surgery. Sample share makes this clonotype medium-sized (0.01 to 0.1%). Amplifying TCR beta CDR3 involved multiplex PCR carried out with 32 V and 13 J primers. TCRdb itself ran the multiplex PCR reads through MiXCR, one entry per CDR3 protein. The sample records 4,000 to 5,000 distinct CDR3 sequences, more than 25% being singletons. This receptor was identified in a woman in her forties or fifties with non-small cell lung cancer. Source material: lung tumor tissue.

CDR3 sequence (DNA): TGTGCCAGCAGCTTAGAAATAATAGGGTTTCTTGGTGGCTACACCTTC. Its protein product is CASSLEIIGFLGGYTF. The V and J genes are TRBV7-9 and TRBJ1-2; no firm D call. Per the germline V gene, CDR1 is SEHNR and CDR2 is FQNEAQ (reference sequence). The CDR3 contains 16 residues. Trimming left V 1 base short and J 7 bases short, with 19 bases between.